Shown below are 4 T cell receptor beta chains from a single sample sequenced in a study of radiotherapy plus CTLA-4 blockade in lung cancer. Sequencing was performed with immunoSEQ multiplex PCR; in TCRdb, only in-frame clones are kept and a portion is missing. The table includes tens of thousands of clones, approximately 75% detected once. The sample consisted of peripheral blood, taken from a patient treated with radiotherapy plus ipilimumab. All receptors come from a human donor with non-small cell lung cancer who had a complete response to radiotherapy plus ipilimumab.

V gene TRBV9 combines with J gene TRBJ1-1; D is possibly TRBD1 (6 bases). The germline V and J ends were trimmed by 0 bases and 4 bases, with 10 bases remaining between them. Germline assignment: CDR1 SGDLS and CDR2 YYNGEE. The CDR3 spans 14 residues. The CDR3 spells CASSVVGGGTEAFF. CDR3 bases: TGTGCCAGCAGCGTAGTTGGAGGGGGCACTGAAGCTTTCTTT.

In this sample, this clone turned up a few times. V gene TRBV9 combines with J gene TRBJ2-3, with D perhaps matching TRBD1 (6 bases). Trimming removed 0 bases at V and 3 bases at J, with 8 bases between. CDR1 and CDR2 from the germline V gene are SGDLS and YYNGEE. There are 14 residues in the CDR3. CDR3 sequence: CASSVVGGTDTQYF. Here the CDR3 DNA reads TGTGCCAGCAGCGTAGTAGGGGGTACAGATACGCAGTATTTT.

The CDR3 sequence is CASGRDSDNAVQYF. The CDR3 coding sequence is TGTGCCAGCGGAAGGGACAGCGACAATGCGGTGCAGTACTTC. J is TRBJ2-7 and V is TRBV7-8; TRBD1 aligns across 7 bases. CDR3 size: 14 residues. The trim removed 8 bases at V and 9 bases at J, leaving 16 bases unmatched. Germline assignment: CDR1 SGHVS and CDR2 FQNEAQ.

The rearrangement uses TRBV9 and TRBJ2-1; tentatively, D is TRBD2 (6 bases). Germline V gene data show CDR1 as SGDLS and CDR2 as YYNGEE. The CDR3 contains 17 residues. V was trimmed by 4 bases and J by 2 bases, leaving 19 bases between them. The CDR3 nucleotides read TGTGCCAGCAGCTCCCAGGACTACCCGGGGACCTACAATGAGCAGTTCTTC. It encodes CASSSQDYPGTYNEQFF.